This T cell receptor beta chain was captured by sequencing in a study of beta chain features in type 1 diabetes (dated by TCRdb to 2017 to 2018). Concerning the study at large: No differences in mean age, gender distribution, total cell number or subset yield were found between patients and healthy donors. Naive and central memory subsets were obtained from all 30 or so donors, but regulatory and stem cell-like memory subsets were isolated from only 8 patients and about 8 healthy donors. The study compared TCRB repertoires of sorted circulating CD4+ T cell subsets between recently diagnosed type 1 diabetes patients and matched healthy donors. A total of 107,917,701 sorted cells were examined across all samples, and RNA yield correlated strongly with the number of cells per subset. Overall study results and their limits: Because cDNA was sequenced instead of genomic DNA, activated cells with high expression could be over-represented, although the groups did not differ in activation or CD3 levels. Fewer insertions and more nucleotide deletions at VDJ recombination sites were observed in patients with type 1 diabetes, implying thymic rearrangement abnormalities. Type 1 diabetes patients showed a moderate but significant shortening of TCRB CDR3 length in all four CD4+ subsets. Shorter templates might be favored by PCR, yet because patient and control samples were amplified and corrected together, any such skew would affect both groups equally. Only small numbers of individuals were included in the HLA sub-analyses, which left unresolved whether HLA type had any influence on TCRB rearrangement. Naive, central memory and regulatory TCRB repertoires appeared to be more similar among patients than among healthy donors.

This clone was observed at least ten times. The antigen it recognizes is unknown. The sample holds no much larger clone one base away, and base qualities are not on file. Reading the germline V gene (reference sequence) gives CDR1 LNHNV and CDR2 YYDKDF. The CDR3 numbers 12 residues from cysteine through phenylalanine. Solely the CDR3 DNA is kept, with 36 bases framed from the first base. Relative to germline, V is 8 bases shorter and J is 4 bases shorter, with 9 bases between their ends. Each donor gave one peripheral blood draw, roughly 0.11 L on average, collected into heparinised tubes. A BD FACSAria II and a panel including CD45RO, CCR7, CD25, CD127, CD95 and CD27 were used to sort naive, central memory, regulatory and stem cell-like memory CD4+ T cells. A purity above 95% was achieved for all sorted populations. Right away, PBMCs were isolated by Lymphoprep density gradient centrifugation and were stained directly, with no culture step. So that batch effects would be minimized, each experiment stained and sorted samples in pairs, pairing one healthy donor with one patient.

All of the isolated RNA was reverse transcribed with the High Capacity cDNA Reverse Transcription Kit, so expressed TCRB transcripts were sequenced. Naive, central memory and regulatory T cell samples underwent deep immunoSEQ sequencing, averaging about 3.5 million total reads per sample. Sorted cells were lysed in RLT buffer, and RNA was extracted using DNase-treated RNeasy Micro or Mini kits according to cell number. To prevent cross-contamination, each cell subset was processed individually, whereas patient and healthy donor samples were processed jointly. The immunoSEQ multiplex PCR was used to amplify TCRB sequences from cDNA, generating 87-bp fragments that spanned the CDR3 region. Sequencing of the amplicons was performed on the Illumina HiSeq platform. Per the original workflow: Synthetic template baselines were used to correct PCR bias computationally, reads within Hamming distance 2 were collapsed, and singletons that could not be merged were discarded. Reads were aligned against IMGT to assign V, D and J genes, CDR3 length and insertions or deletions at six rearrangement sites. Within each subset, clonotype counts were normalized to sorted cell number, after which true diversity and Gini coefficients were computed with the tcR R package. Repertoire sharing was quantified using the overlap coefficient calculated on TCRB nucleotide sequences. TCRdb stores this immuneACCESS table with in-frame sequences only. Part of the clones is absent; in the studies checked, under half of the shortfall reflects unresolved V genes, and no reason is known for the rest. The V and J calls and clone size come from that table; D and trimming were worked out from the DNA. Here the sample has around 120,000 clones; 15% to 20% occur a single time. The ten largest clones add up to roughly 2.6% of the sample.

The receptor comes from a man aged 18 to 35 with type 1 diabetes. The material sequenced was central memory CD4+ T cells from blood. In this chain, TRBV15 is recombined with TRBJ1-3; TRBD1 is perhaps the D gene, given 6 matching bases. The bases read TGTGCCACCGGACAGAGGGGAAACACCATATATTTT. Its translation reads: CATGQRGNTIYF.